These 21 T cell receptor beta chains share one sample of origin, sequenced in a study of blood T cell repertoires in COVID-19. Using immunoSEQ multiplex PCR, the repertoire was profiled, and TCRdb retains in-frame clones only, with some absent. The sample has 100,000 to 150,000 clones, 60% to 80% seen once. The sample taken for sequencing was peripheral blood. All receptors come from a man aged 60 to 75 with acute or convalescent COVID-19.

V is TRBV19 and J is TRBJ1-1; D call uncertain. The CDR3 is made up of 12 amino acids. The V end was cut by 3 bases, the J end by 3 bases, with 5 bases between. The germline CDR1 and CDR2 sequences are LNHDA and SQIVND (reference sequence). The CDR3 coding sequence is TGTGCCAGTAGTATTGCAGACACTGAAGCTTTCTTT. Its protein is CASSIADTEAFF.

This sequence joins TRBV27 and TRBJ1-2; D is perhaps TRBD1 (6 bases). This CDR3 has 13 residues. Germline V gene sequence: CDR1 MNHEY, CDR2 SMNVEV (reference sequence). Trimming shortened V by 4 bases and J by 8 bases, and 14 bases separated the two germline ends. The CDR3 coding sequence is TGTGCCAGCAGTTATAGACAGGTTGGAGGCTACACCTTC. Its translation is CASSYRQVGGYTF.

V usage is TRBV25-1 and J usage is TRBJ1-2; possible D gene TRBD1, 5 bases. V shed 7 bases and J shed 0 bases, with 12 bases lying between them. The CDR3 is 14 residues long. From germline, CDR1 is MGHDK and CDR2 SYGVNS. The chain's CDR3 is CASTGSTPNYGYTF. The CDR3 region has the DNA TGTGCCAGCACAGGGTCAACGCCTAACTATGGCTACACCTTC.

V usage is TRBV7-3 and J usage is TRBJ1-2; tentative D call: TRBD1 (5 bases). V was cut by 5 bases and J by 4 bases, with 20 bases left in between. The CDR3 length is 16 residues. Germline CDR1 reads SGHTA; CDR2 reads FQGTGA. CDR3 sequence: CASSPDSQGLRYGYTF. The CDR3 DNA sequence: TGTGCCAGCAGCCCAGACTCCCAGGGTCTTCGCTATGGCTACACCTTC.

A single count supports this clone. CDR3 residues: CASSLLQGAEYEQYF. The CDR3 DNA is TGTGCCAGCAGCCTTCTCCAGGGGGCGGAGTACGAGCAGTACTTC. The chain couples TRBV7-3 to TRBJ2-7; TRBD1 agrees at 8 bases. The CDR3 has 15 residues. After removal of 5 bases from V and 4 bases from J, the junction contained 10 bases not matched to a gene. Per germline, CDR1 SGHTA and CDR2 FQGTGA.

V and J are TRBV6-5 and TRBJ1-1, with TRBD1 identical over 7 bases. CDR3 length: 14 amino acids. The germline gives CDR1 MNHEY, CDR2 SVGAGI. The V and J ends lost 7 bases and 5 bases, in that order; junction bases with no gene match: 10. This chain's CDR3 is CASIRDSSLTEAFF. The DNA for the CDR3 is TGTGCCAGCATAAGGGACAGTAGTTTAACTGAAGCTTTCTTT.

J is TRBJ2-2 and V is TRBV7-3, with 8 bases lining up with TRBD2. V lost 5 bases, J lost 5 bases, and 7 bases stayed unmatched. CDR1 and CDR2 from the germline V gene are SGHTA and FQGTGA. The CDR3 runs to 15 residues. The CDR3 DNA is TGTGCCAGCAGCGCCTTAGCGGGGCCGACCGGGGAGCTGTTTTTT. The encoded protein is CASSALAGPTGELFF.

V is TRBV5-1 and J is TRBJ1-2, with 7 bases fitting TRBD1. This CDR3 comprises 15 residues. Looked up from germline, CDR1 is SGHRS and CDR2 is YFSETQ. V was pared by 4 bases and J by 2 bases, with 8 bases of the junction left unmatched. The CDR3 sequence: CASSRAGTENYGYTF. CDR3 in DNA: TGCGCCAGCAGCAGAGCCGGGACAGAAAACTATGGCTACACCTTC.

V usage is TRBV4-1 and J usage is TRBJ2-5; D may be TRBD2 (6 bases). Deletions cut 0 bases from V and 5 bases from J, with 13 bases between. The CDR3 spans 15 residues. Per the germline V gene, CDR1 is MGHRA and CDR2 is YSYEKL. The CDR3 nucleotides are TGCGCCAGCAGCCAAGATCGAACTAGCCGGGAGACCCAGTACTTC. Protein sequence: CASSQDRTSRETQYF.

The chain has TRBV9 and TRBJ2-1; TRBD1 might be the D (6 bases). Germline CDR1 is SGDLS and CDR2 is YYNGEE. This CDR3 contains 14 residues. The V gene lost 1 base and the J gene lost 8 bases, with 13 bases spanning the gap. This chain's CDR3 is CASSVTPGADEQFF. DNA for the CDR3: TGTGCCAGCAGCGTAACCCCAGGGGCCGATGAGCAGTTCTTC.

The chain has TRBV7-2 and TRBJ2-2, with D maybe TRBD2 (5 bases). Deletions cut 0 bases from V and 6 bases from J, with 5 bases between. The germline CDR1 and CDR2 sequences are SGHTA and FQGNSA. The CDR3 is 13 amino acids. The CDR3 reads CASSLAGAGELFF. As DNA, the CDR3 is TGTGCCAGCAGCTTAGCGGGAGCCGGGGAGCTGTTTTTT.

The rearrangement joins TRBV30 to TRBJ1-6; D gene unclear. Germline CDR1 and CDR2: GTSNPN and SVGIG (reference sequence). Trimming removed 4 bases at V and 0 bases at J, with 10 bases between. CDR3 length: 15 amino acids. CDR3 nucleotides: TGTGCCTGGACCCTACCTAGCTCCTATAATTCACCCCTCCACTTT. It specifies CAWTLPSSYNSPLHF. Filled out from reference TRBV30 and TRBJ1-6, the complete variable domain reads SQTIHQWPATLVQPVGSPLSLECTVEGTSNPNLYWYRQAAGRGLQLLFYSVGIGQISSEVPQNLSASRPQDRQFILSSKKLLLSDSGFYLCAWTLPSSYNSPLHFGNGTRLTVT.

J is TRBJ1-6 and V is TRBV7-9, with 10 bases matching TRBD1. CDR3 length: 14 residues. V lost 5 bases to trimming and J lost 7 bases; unmatched junction nucleotides: 2. Germline CDR1 SEHNR, CDR2 FQNEAQ (reference sequence). CDR3 protein: CASSPGQGNSPLHF. The CDR3 DNA reads TGTGCCAGCAGCCCGGGACAGGGGAATTCACCCCTCCACTTT. Full variable domain (outside the CDR3, taken from reference TRBV7-9 and TRBJ1-6): DTGVSQNPRHKITKRGQNVTFRCDPISEHNRLYWYRQTLGQGPEFLTYFQNEAQLEKSRLLSDRFSAERPKGSFSTLEIQRTEQGDSAMYLCASSPGQGNSPLHFGNGTRLTVT.

As concerns this clone: Other DNA sequences within the sample encode an identical CDR3. The gene calls are TRBV15 and TRBJ1-4; D possibly corresponds to TRBD1 (6 bases). The CDR3 has 14 residues. V lost 0 bases, J lost 7 bases, and 9 bases lay in between. The germline V gene encodes CDR1 LNHNV and CDR2 YYDKDF (reference sequence). The CDR3, as DNA: TGTGCCACCAGCAGAGATCGGGGGGCTGAAAAACTGTTTTTT. Translating it yields CATSRDRGAEKLFF.

V usage is TRBV3-1 (or the pseudogene TRBV3-2) and J usage is TRBJ2-3, with TRBD1 identical over 10 bases. V lost 4 bases to trimming and J lost 5 bases; unmatched junction nucleotides: 6. From germline, CDR1 is LGHDT and CDR2 YNNKEL (reference sequence). The CDR3 length is 15 residues. The DNA of the CDR3 is TGTGCCAGCAGCCCCAGGACAGGGGGGGTAGATACGCAGTATTTT. Protein product: CASSPRTGGVDTQYF.

This clone was observed a single time. This rearrangement joins TRBV27 to TRBJ2-1; TRBD2 agrees at 8 bases. This CDR3 comprises 16 residues. The V gene's germline CDR1 is MNHEY and CDR2 SMNVEV (reference sequence). V trimming: 6 bases; J trimming: 7 bases; junction bases outside the gene matches: 14. CDR3 region: CASSFTGLDYWNEQFF. The CDR3 DNA reads as TGTGCCAGCAGCTTTACGGGACTAGATTATTGGAATGAGCAGTTCTTC.

The chain links TRBV5-6 to TRBJ2-1; D gene ambiguous. V was pared by 6 bases and J by 4 bases, with 20 bases between. Germline-derived CDR1 and CDR2 are SGHDT and YYEEEE. The CDR3 sequence is 16 residues long. CDR3 DNA sequence: TGTGCCAGCAACGTTATAACTTCCATACCTTACAATGAGCAGTTCTTC. It specifies CASNVITSIPYNEQFF.

This rearrangement joins TRBV6-1 to TRBJ1-2; 8 bases align to TRBD1. CDR1 and CDR2 (germline): MNHNS, SASEGT. The V gene end was trimmed by 2 bases and the J gene end by 4 bases; junction bases not matched to a gene: 12. The CDR3 sequence is 17 residues long. The CDR3 loop is CASSEFGTGWGPYGYTF. Written as DNA, the CDR3 is TGTGCCAGCAGTGAATTTGGGACAGGCTGGGGGCCCTATGGCTACACCTTC.

The CDR3 DNA sequence: TGTGCCAGCAGTAAGGGGGGACAGGGAGATTCACCCCTCCACTTT. Translating gives CASSKGGQGDSPLHF. The chain employs TRBV2 and TRBJ1-6, with 9 bases matching TRBD1. V gave up 5 bases and J gave up 8 bases; unmatched junction bases: 7. Germline-derived CDR1 and CDR2 are SNHLY and FYNNEI. This CDR3 has 15 amino acids.

The rearrangement joins TRBV14 to TRBJ1-2, with 7 bases that match TRBD1. Germline V gene sequence: CDR1 SGHDN, CDR2 FVKESK. The length of the CDR3 is 14 residues. The junction had 14 bases not matched to a gene; V was cut back by 4 bases and J by 12 bases. CDR3 in amino acids: CASSRQGSGGRNTF. CDR3 in DNA: TGTGCCAGCAGCCGCCAGGGGTCAGGGGGTCGGAACACCTTC.

This clone was recorded a few times. The CDR3, as DNA: TGTGCCAGCAGGGCGACAGGGGGCACTGAAGCTTTCTTT. Its translation is CASRATGGTEAFF. The chain employs TRBV7-9 and TRBJ1-1, with TRBD1 identical over 9 bases. The germline CDR1 and CDR2 sequences are SEHNR and FQNEAQ (reference sequence). Unmatched junction bases numbered 3, after V lost 6 bases and J lost 4 bases. The CDR3 is made up of 13 amino acids.